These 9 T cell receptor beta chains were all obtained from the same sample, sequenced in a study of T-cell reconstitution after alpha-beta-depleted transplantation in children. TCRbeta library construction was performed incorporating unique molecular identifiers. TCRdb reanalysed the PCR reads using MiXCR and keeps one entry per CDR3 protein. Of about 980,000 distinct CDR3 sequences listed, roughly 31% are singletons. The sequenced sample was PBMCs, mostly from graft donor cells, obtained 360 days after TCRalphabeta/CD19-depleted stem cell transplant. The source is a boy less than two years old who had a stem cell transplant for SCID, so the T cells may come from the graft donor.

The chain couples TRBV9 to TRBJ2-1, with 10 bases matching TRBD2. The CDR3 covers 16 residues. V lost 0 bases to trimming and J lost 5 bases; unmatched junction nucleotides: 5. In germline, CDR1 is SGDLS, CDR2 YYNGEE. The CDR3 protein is CASSVEVSGGNNEQFF. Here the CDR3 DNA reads TGTGCCAGCAGCGTAGAAGTTAGCGGGGGGAACAATGAGCAGTTCTTC.

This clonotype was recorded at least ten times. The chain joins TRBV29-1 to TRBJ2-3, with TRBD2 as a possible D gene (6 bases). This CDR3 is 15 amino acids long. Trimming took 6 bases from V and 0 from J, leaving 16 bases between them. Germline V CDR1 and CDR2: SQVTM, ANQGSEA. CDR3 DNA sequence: TGCAGCGTGAGGGCAACGCGGGGTAGCACAGATACGCAGTATTTT. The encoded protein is CSVRATRGSTDTQYF.

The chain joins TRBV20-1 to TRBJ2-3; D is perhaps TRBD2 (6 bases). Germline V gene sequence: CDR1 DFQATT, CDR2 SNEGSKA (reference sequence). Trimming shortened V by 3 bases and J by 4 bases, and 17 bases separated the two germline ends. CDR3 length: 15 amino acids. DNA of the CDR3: TGCAGTGCTAGGGCGCTTGGGCGGGGACCAGATACGCAGTATTTT. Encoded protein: CSARALGRGPDTQYF.

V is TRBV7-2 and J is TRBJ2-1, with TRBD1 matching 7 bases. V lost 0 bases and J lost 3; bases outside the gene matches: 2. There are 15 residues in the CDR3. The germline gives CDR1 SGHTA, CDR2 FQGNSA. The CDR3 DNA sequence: TGTGCCAGCAGCTTAGCGGGACAGTACTACAATGAGCAGTTCTTC. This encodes CASSLAGQYYNEQFF.

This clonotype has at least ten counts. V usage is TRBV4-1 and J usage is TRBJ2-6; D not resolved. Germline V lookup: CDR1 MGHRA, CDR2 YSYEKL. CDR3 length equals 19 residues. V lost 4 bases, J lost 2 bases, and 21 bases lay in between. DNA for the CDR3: TGCGCCAGCAGCCTCGAACGCATCGTAGGTTTAGCTGGGGCCAACGTCCTGACTTTC. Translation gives CASSLERIVGLAGANVLTF.

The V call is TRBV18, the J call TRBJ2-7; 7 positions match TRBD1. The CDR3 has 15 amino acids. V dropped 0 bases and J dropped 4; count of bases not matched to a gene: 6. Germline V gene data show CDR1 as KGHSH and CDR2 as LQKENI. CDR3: CASSPPGQTPYEQYF. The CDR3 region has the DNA TGTGCCAGCTCACCACCGGGACAGACTCCTTACGAGCAGTACTTC.

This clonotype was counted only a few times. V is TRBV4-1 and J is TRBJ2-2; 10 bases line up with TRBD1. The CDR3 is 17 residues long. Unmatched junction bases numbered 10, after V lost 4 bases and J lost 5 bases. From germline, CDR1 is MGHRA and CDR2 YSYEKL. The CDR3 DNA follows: TGCGCCAGCAGCCCCATCTGGGGGACAGGGGTGACCGGGGAGCTGTTTTTT. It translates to CASSPIWGTGVTGELFF.

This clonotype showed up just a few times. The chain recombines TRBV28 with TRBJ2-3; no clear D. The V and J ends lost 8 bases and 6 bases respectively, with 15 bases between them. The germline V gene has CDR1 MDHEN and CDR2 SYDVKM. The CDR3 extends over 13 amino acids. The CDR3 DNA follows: TGTGCCAGCTTACGCTCCCACTGGGATACGCAGTATTTT. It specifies CASLRSHWDTQYF.

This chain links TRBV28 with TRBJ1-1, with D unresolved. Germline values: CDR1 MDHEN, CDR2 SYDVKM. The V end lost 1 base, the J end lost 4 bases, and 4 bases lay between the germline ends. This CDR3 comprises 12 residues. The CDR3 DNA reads TGTGCCAGCAGTTTATCTCTCACTGAAGCTTTCTTT. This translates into CASSLSLTEAFF.